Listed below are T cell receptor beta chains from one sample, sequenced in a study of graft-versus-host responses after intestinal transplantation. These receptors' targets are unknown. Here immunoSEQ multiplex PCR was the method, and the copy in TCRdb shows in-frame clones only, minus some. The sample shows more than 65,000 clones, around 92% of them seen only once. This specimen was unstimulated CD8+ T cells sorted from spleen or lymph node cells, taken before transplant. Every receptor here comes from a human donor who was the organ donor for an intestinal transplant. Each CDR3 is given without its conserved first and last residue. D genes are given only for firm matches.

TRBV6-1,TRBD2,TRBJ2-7,ASSEGLAGYEQY
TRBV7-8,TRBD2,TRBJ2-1,ASSLAGRGGYNEQF
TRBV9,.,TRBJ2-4,ASSVGPSMENIQY
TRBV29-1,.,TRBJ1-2,SVEAPSGGYT
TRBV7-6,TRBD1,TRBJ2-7,ASSLAGQGYEQY
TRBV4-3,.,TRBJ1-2,ASSQAQGYGYT
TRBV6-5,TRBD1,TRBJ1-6,ASRTGGTDSPLH
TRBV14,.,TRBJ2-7,ASSQVGRPYEQY
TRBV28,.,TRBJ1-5,ASTIPPTGIGNQPQH
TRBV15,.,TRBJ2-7,ATSRGGDPYEQY
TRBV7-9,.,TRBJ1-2,ASTLQGRGYT
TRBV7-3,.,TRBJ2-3,ASSLTVTPPTDTQY
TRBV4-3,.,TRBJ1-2,ASSQVRGSDYGYT
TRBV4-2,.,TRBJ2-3,ASSQEVAALHTQY
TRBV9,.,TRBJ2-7,ASSPSAVEYEQY
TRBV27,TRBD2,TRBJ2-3,ASSATSGGTDTQY
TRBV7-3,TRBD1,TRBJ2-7,ASSFGQGAAYEQY
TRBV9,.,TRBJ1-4,ASSPRSVNEKLF
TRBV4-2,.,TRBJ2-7,ASSQLPSSYEQY
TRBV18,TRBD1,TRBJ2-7,ASSPWDRATYEQY
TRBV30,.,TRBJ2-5,AWSGRRQETQY
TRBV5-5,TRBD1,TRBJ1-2,ASSRDRVEGYT
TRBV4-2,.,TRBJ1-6,ASSTQGLSSPLH
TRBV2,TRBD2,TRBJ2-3,ASSSGLAGTDTQY
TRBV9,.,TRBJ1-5,ASSVSGRQPQH
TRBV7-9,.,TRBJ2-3,ASSLDPSRGGPRRDTQY
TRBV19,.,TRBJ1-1,ASQATGNTEAF
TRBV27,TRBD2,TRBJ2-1,ASSSRLAVENEQF
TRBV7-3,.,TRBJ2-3,ASSLRAGKTDTQY
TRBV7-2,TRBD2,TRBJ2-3,ASSDGLAGGIGYTDTQY
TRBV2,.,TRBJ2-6,ASRRQGANVLT
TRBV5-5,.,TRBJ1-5,ASSLWQGNQPQH
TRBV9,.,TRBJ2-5,ASSVGSAAQETQY
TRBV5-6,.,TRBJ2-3,ASSLVQGTDTQY
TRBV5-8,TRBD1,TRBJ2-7,ASSSRQGYEQY
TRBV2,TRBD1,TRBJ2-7,ASSNRDRGIYEQY
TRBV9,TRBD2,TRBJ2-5,ASSHTSGGPGETQY
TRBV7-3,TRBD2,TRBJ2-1,ASSSSGGADEQF
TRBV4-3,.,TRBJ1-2,ASSQGQVKGYT
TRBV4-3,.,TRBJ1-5,ASSQDRQGGGQPQH
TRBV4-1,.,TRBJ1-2,ASSQHHGYT
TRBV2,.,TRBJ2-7,ASSEGRGIIGEQY
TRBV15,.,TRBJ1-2,ATSRDVSQGRWYGYT
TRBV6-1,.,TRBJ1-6,ASSEAWRAGSPLH
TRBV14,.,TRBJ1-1,ASSQVAGLLTEAF
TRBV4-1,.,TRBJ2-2,ASSQIGQPVNTGELF
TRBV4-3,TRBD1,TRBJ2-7,ASSQGRTGGYEQY
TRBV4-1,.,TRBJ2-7,ASSQGWSGTLYEQY